What follows describes a single TCR beta chain. The antigen it binds to is not known. Base quality data are lacking; no much larger clone is found one base away. Other nucleotide sequences in the sample specify the same CDR3. To sequence the TCRbeta CDR3 region, genomic DNA was isolated from the sorted cells. TCRbeta CDR3 regions were sequenced using the immunoSEQ Assay. The table was pulled from immuneACCESS by TCRdb, which kept in-frame rearrangements only. Such tables lose some clones; where checked, under half of the loss comes from unresolved V genes, and the rest has no known cause. This sample has about 76,000 clones in its table, and 65% to 90% of those were observed once. The biggest ten clones account for 0.61% of the sample. These data are taken from a study of OX40 agonist ivuxolimab in advanced cancers. For the study in its entirety: Ivuxolimab was an agonistic, fully human IgG2 monoclonal antibody directed against OX40 (CD134), a costimulatory receptor. Intravenous ivuxolimab was administered to patients every 2 weeks at six dose levels: 0.01, 0.1, 0.3, 1.5, 3 and 10 mg/kg. Of the approximately 54 patients in dose escalation, about 20 had hepatocellular carcinoma, some 15 had melanoma, 9 had renal cell carcinoma and 9 had head and neck cancer. A male proportion of roughly 80% and a mean age of 60 years, ranging from about 23 to 79, were recorded for the dose-escalation cohort. Patients were allowed to have had prior anti-PD-1, anti-PD-L1 or anti-CTLA-4 therapy, and approximately 37% of the dose-escalation patients had been treated with checkpoint inhibitors. Partial responses were achieved by three dose-escalation patients, of whom one had hepatocellular carcinoma and two had cutaneous melanoma. The purpose of peripheral TCRbeta sequencing was to test whether ivuxolimab changed TCR sequence diversity and led to clonal T-cell expansion. The paper covers the monotherapy dose-escalation part of the phase I ivuxolimab trial, which included N of about 50 patients.

Patients with a history of autoimmune disease or receiving systemic immunosuppression were excluded from the trial. Peripheral blood for TCR sequencing was collected from all dose cohorts at baseline, on cycle 4 day 1, and on cycle 7 day 1. The samples were drawn from a first-in-human, open-label, multicenter phase I dose-escalation trial of ivuxolimab. Adults with locally advanced or metastatic head and neck squamous cell, hepatocellular, melanoma or renal cell carcinoma were enrolled in the trial. CD4+ and CD8+ T cells were sorted separately from peripheral blood before TCR sequencing. Broader findings and caveats from the paper: In the 0.1-3.0 mg/kg groups, partial responders were among the patients with the lowest normalized peripheral clonal expansion, particularly in CD8+ T cells. At doses of 0.1 to 3.0 mg/kg, clonal expansion of both CD4+ and CD8+ T cells in blood was seen between baseline and week 6. Which antigens the clonally expanded peripheral T cells were specific for was not determined. Low levels of normalized T-cell clonal expansion were also seen in some patients who did not respond. After ivuxolimab, more expanded clones were found on average in CD8+ T cells than in CD4+ T cells.

CDR1 and CDR2, looked up from the germline V gene, are KGHSH and LQKENI. V was cut back by 3 bases and J by 0 bases, leaving a gap of 4 bases between them. The CDR3 runs 13 amino acids, cysteine and phenylalanine included. The read is trimmed to its CDR3 DNA, 39 bases read in frame from base 1. The chain is assembled from TRBV18 and TRBJ2-3; the D gene lacks a confident call. The sequenced sample was CD4+ or CD8+ T cells sorted from blood, obtained in a trial of the OX40 agonist ivuxolimab. The sequence derives from an adult with an advanced solid tumor such as melanoma, head and neck, liver or kidney cancer. The CDR3 region reads CASSPGSTDTQYF. The DNA sequence reads TGTGCCAGCTCACCCGGTAGCACAGATACGCAGTATTTT.